This TCR beta chain was recovered during a study of OX40 agonist ivuxolimab in advanced cancers. General study findings and limits: CD4+ and CD8+ T cells in blood underwent clonal expansion by week 6 at 0.1 to 3.0 mg/kg.

People who had autoimmune disease history or systemic immunosuppression were excluded. Data came from immunoSEQ multiplex PCR; TCRdb stores just in-frame clones and leaves some out. The table shows about 62,000 clones, with around 90% occurring only once. The CDR3 is 16 residues long. From germline, CDR1 is SGHRS and CDR2 YFSETQ. V was pared by 4 bases and J by 9 bases, with 12 bases of the junction left unmatched. On this clone: The antigen remains undetermined.

The sequenced sample was CD4+ or CD8+ T cells sorted from blood, obtained in a trial of the OX40 agonist ivuxolimab. The sequence was collected from an adult with an advanced solid tumor such as melanoma, head and neck, liver or kidney cancer. The chain recombines TRBV5-1 with TRBJ1-6; 8 nucleotides match TRBD1. In DNA form, the CDR3 reads TGCGCCAGCAGCCCCGACAGGGGAGGTAATTTTTCACCCCTCCACTTT. Amino acids: CASSPDRGGNFSPLHF.